The 17 T cell receptor beta chains in this list originate from one sample, sequenced in a study of blood T cell repertoires in COVID-19. TCRdb keeps only in-frame clones here, not all; method: immunoSEQ multiplex PCR. This sample carries approximately 410,000 clones, approximately 90% of them seen once, and the ten largest clones take approximately 1.4%. Sequenced input: peripheral blood. These receptors were obtained from a woman aged 30 to 39 with active or convalescent COVID-19.

The rearrangement joins TRBV5-6 to TRBJ1-1, with D possibly matching TRBD1 (5 bases). The CDR3 has 15 amino acids. The germline V gene encodes CDR1 SGHDT and CDR2 YYEEEE. Trimming took off 0 bases at V and 0 bases at J, with 9 bases between the two ends. CDR3 residues: CASSLVRQLNTEAFF. The CDR3 bases are TGTGCCAGCAGCTTGGTGCGACAGTTGAACACTGAAGCTTTCTTT.

This clone was observed once. The chain combines TRBV3-1 (or the pseudogene TRBV3-2) with TRBJ2-1; D gene ambiguous. The CDR3 runs 13 residues. Germline CDR1 reads LGHDT; CDR2 reads YNNKEL (reference sequence). V shed 0 bases and J shed 13 bases, with 13 bases lying between them. CDR3 loop: CASSQDETLNQFF. In DNA form, the CDR3 reads TGTGCCAGCAGCCAAGACGAGACTCTCAACCAGTTCTTC.

The chain carries TRBV12-3 or TRBV12-4 and TRBJ2-1; a weak D match, TRBD2 (7 bases). The CDR3 extends over 13 amino acids. The V end lost 8 bases, the J end lost 5 bases, and 13 bases lay between the germline ends. Written as DNA, the CDR3 is TGTGCCAGCGAGGGAGGGGGGCACAATGAGCAGTTCTTC. Amino acids: CASEGGGHNEQFF.

The chain combines TRBV4-1 with TRBJ1-2; 11 nucleotides line up with TRBD1. CDR3 length equals 16 residues. Germline V CDR1 and CDR2: MGHRA, YSYEKL. The V gene end was trimmed by 0 bases and the J gene end by 4 bases; junction bases not matched to a gene: 4. The chain's CDR3 is CASSQEGTGGTYGYTF. The CDR3 bases are TGCGCCAGCAGCCAAGAAGGGACAGGGGGGACCTATGGCTACACCTTC.

The chain uses TRBV29-1 and TRBJ1-2; 8 bases align to TRBD1. The trim removed 1 base at V and 3 bases at J, leaving 1 base unmatched. The CDR3 runs to 13 residues. CDR1 and CDR2 from the germline V gene are SQVTM and ANQGSEA. The CDR3 here is CSVEADRDYGYTF. The CDR3 nucleotides read TGCAGCGTTGAAGCGGACAGGGACTATGGCTACACCTTC.

The rearrangement joins TRBV4-1 to TRBJ1-2; 7 nucleotides match TRBD1. With V trimmed by 1 base and J by 6 bases, 11 bases remained unmatched. This CDR3 region has 16 residues. Germline-derived CDR1 and CDR2 are MGHRA and YSYEKL. In nucleotides, the CDR3 is TGCGCCAGCAGCCAAGGGGGCAAGGGGGCGCGAGATGGCTACACCTTC. This encodes CASSQGGKGARDGYTF.

This clone was seen a single time. The rearrangement joins TRBV5-1 to TRBJ2-1, with 13 bases aligning to TRBD2. This CDR3 spans 21 amino acids. CDR1 is SGHRS, CDR2 YFSETQ, per germline. The V and J ends lost 4 bases and 3 bases, in that order; junction bases with no gene match: 19. The CDR3 bases are TGCGCCAGCAGCAGAAGTTTACTAGCGGGAGGGCGTGGTGAGGTCTACAATGAGCAGTTCTTC. Protein: CASSRSLLAGGRGEVYNEQFF.

V usage is TRBV10-3 and J usage is TRBJ1-2; TRBD1 is a possible D gene (5 bases). CDR3 length equals 14 residues. CDR1 ENHRY and CDR2 SYGVKD come from the germline V gene. Trimming took 2 bases from V and 2 from J, leaving 9 bases between them. The CDR3 is CAISEGAGNYGYTF. For the CDR3, the DNA is TGTGCCATCAGTGAGGGGGCTGGGAACTATGGCTACACCTTC.

This clone was found once. The V call is TRBV5-1, the J call TRBJ2-5; 8 bases align to TRBD2. Per the germline V gene, CDR1 is SGHRS and CDR2 is YFSETQ. Germline trimming cut 0 bases from V and 0 bases from J; bases unmatched to any gene: 4. This CDR3 is built from 16 residues. For the CDR3, the DNA is TGCGCCAGCAGCTTGGAACGCGGGGGGTACCAAGAGACCCAGTACTTC. Amino acids: CASSLERGGYQETQYF.

The chain links TRBV11-2 to TRBJ2-5; D might be TRBD1 (5 bases). Germline V CDR1 and CDR2: SGHAT, FQNNGV. Between the trimmed V and J ends, which lost 1 base and 4 bases, there was a span of 10 bases. This CDR3 contains 14 residues. The CDR3 loop reads CASSLVPGLETQYF. CDR3 in DNA: TGTGCCAGCAGCTTAGTACCAGGGTTAGAGACCCAGTACTTC.

Only one count was recorded for this clone. The chain links TRBV29-1 to TRBJ2-1; 8 bases line up with TRBD2. With 6 bases clipped from V and 0 bases from J, the junction kept 4 bases outside the gene matches. The CDR3 is 14 residues long. Germline V CDR1 and CDR2: SQVTM, ANQGSEA. The CDR3 loop reads CSVAGGASYNEQFF. As DNA, the CDR3 is TGCAGCGTCGCGGGGGGAGCCTCCTACAATGAGCAGTTCTTC.

This chain uses TRBV2 with TRBJ2-2; tentatively, D is TRBD1 (5 bases). V shed 1 base and J shed 4 bases, with 7 bases lying between them. Germline assignment: CDR1 SNHLY and CDR2 FYNNEI. The CDR3 sequence is 14 residues long. The CDR3 bases are TGTGCCAGCAGTGAAGACAGGCTCACCGGGGAGCTGTTTTTT. Translation gives CASSEDRLTGELFF.

The chain has TRBV5-5 and TRBJ2-3; D is possibly TRBD2 (5 bases). V gave up 3 bases and J gave up 0 bases, with 8 bases separating them. The CDR3 consists of 14 residues. In germline, CDR1 is SGHKS, CDR2 YYEKEE (reference sequence). This CDR3 is CASSSRTSTDTQYF. The DNA of the CDR3 is TGTGCCAGCAGCTCCAGGACTAGCACAGATACGCAGTATTTT.

The chain carries TRBV6-5 and TRBJ1-1, with 8 positions matching TRBD1. The CDR3 consists of 15 residues. Trimming at V came to 2 bases and at J to 1 base, leaving 3 bases not matched to a gene. Germline-derived CDR1 and CDR2 are MNHEY and SVGAGI. DNA of the CDR3: TGTGCCAGCAGTTACCGGGGGACAGGGAACACTGAAGCTTTCTTT. This codes for CASSYRGTGNTEAFF.

This chain connects TRBV12-3 or TRBV12-4 to TRBJ1-1, with 9 bases lining up with TRBD1. V dropped 6 bases and J dropped 11; count of bases not matched to a gene: 4. The CDR3 is 11 amino acids. The CDR3 bases are TGTGCCAGCAGCCGGGACAGGGCGGCTTTCTTT. As protein: CASSRDRAAFF.

This clone showed up just once. This chain joins TRBV10-3 and TRBJ1-2; D call uncertain. Deletions cut 11 bases from V and 6 bases from J, with 16 bases between. Germline V gives CDR1 ENHRY, CDR2 SYGVKD. The CDR3 runs 12 residues. CDR3 DNA: TGTGCCGCTTCCGGGTCCCGGGATGGCTACACCTTC. The encoded protein is CAASGSRDGYTF.

The chain has TRBV6-5 and TRBJ1-2; D gene ambiguous. The V end lost 0 bases, the J end lost 10 bases, and 12 bases lay between the germline ends. CDR3 length: 13 amino acids. In germline, CDR1 is MNHEY, CDR2 SVGAGI. The CDR3 loop is CASSYSAPLVYTF. The CDR3 region has the DNA TGTGCCAGCAGTTACTCGGCCCCCTTGGTCTACACCTTC.